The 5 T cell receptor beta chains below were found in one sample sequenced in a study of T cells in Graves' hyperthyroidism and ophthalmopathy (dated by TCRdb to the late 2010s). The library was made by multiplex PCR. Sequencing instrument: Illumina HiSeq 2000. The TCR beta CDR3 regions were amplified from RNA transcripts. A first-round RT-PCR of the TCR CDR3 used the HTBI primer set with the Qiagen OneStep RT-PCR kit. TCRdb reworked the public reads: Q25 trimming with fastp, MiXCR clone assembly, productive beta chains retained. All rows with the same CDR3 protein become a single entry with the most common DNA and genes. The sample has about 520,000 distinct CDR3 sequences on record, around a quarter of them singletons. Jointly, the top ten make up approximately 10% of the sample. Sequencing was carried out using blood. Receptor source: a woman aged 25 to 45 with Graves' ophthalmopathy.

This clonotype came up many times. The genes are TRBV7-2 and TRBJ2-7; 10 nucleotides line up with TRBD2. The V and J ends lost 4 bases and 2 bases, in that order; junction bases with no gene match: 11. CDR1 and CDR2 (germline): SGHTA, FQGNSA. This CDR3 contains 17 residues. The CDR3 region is CASSSTFSGGHTYEQYF. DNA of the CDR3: TGTGCCAGCAGCTCTACCTTTAGCGGGGGGCACACCTACGAGCAGTACTTC.

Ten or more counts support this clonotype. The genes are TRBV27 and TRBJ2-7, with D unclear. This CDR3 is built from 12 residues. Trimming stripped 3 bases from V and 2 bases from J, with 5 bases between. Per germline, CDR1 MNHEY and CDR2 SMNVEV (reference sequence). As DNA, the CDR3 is TGTGCCAGCAGTTTTAATACCTACGAGCAGTACTTC. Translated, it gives CASSFNTYEQYF.

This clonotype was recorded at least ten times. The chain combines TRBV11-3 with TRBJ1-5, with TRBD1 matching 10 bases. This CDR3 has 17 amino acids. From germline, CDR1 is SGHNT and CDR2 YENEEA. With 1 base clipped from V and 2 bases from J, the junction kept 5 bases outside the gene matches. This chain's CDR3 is CASSLGFGQGGNQPQHF. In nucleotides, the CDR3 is TGTGCCAGCAGCTTAGGTTTTGGACAGGGGGGCAATCAGCCCCAGCATTTT.

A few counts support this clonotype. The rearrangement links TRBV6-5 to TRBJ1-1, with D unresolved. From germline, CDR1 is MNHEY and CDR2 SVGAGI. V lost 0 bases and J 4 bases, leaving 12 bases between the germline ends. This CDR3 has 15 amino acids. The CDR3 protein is CASSYSTDGGTEAFF. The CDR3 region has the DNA TGTGCCAGCAGTTACTCGACCGACGGTGGCACTGAAGCTTTCTTT.

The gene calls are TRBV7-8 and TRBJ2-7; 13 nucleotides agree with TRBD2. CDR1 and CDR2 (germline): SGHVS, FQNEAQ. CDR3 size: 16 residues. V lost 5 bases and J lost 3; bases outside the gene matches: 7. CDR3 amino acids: CASSQRTSGSSYEQYF. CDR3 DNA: TGTGCCAGCAGCCAAAGGACTAGCGGGAGTAGCTACGAGCAGTACTTC.